This T cell receptor beta chain stems from a study of blood T cell repertoires in COVID-19. Overall study context: Acute-phase and convalescent COVID-19 samples originated in the United States, Italy and Spain. In each case, the material was cDNA or gDNA derived from T cells, B-cell-depleted T cells, or PBMCs.

In the original processing: Amplification with reference gene primers provided the estimates of nucleated cell counts. TCRdb's copy holds only in-frame clones and misses some; the assay was immunoSEQ multiplex PCR. V and J calls and clone size follow that table, whereas D and trimming were derived from the DNA. The sample records roughly 110,000 clones, about four fifths being singletons. CDR3 length: 14 amino acids. CDR1 and CDR2 (germline): SGHTA, FQGNSA. Trimming at V came to 5 bases and at J to 0 bases, leaving 4 bases not matched to a gene. The chain is built from TRBV7-2 and TRBJ2-7; 7 bases are shared with TRBD2. Sequencing was performed on peripheral blood. This TCR was recovered from a human donor in a cohort sampled during active COVID-19. In DNA form, the CDR3 reads TGTGCCAGCAGCCGTCGCGGGAGCTCCTACGAGCAGTACTTC. It translates to CASSRRGSSYEQYF.